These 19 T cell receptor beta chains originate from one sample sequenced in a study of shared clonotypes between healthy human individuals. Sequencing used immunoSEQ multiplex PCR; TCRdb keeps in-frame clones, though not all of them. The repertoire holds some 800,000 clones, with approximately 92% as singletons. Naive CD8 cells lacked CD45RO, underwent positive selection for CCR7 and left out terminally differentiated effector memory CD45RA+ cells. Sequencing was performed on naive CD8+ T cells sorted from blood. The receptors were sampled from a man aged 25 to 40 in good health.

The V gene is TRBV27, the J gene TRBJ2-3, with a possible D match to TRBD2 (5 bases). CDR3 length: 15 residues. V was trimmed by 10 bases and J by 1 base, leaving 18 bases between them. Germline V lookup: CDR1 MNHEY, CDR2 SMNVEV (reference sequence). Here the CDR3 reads CATLQGSGGTDTQYF. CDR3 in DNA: TGTGCCACCCTTCAAGGAAGCGGAGGCACAGATACGCAGTATTTT.

CDR3 coding DNA: TGTGCCAGCAGCTCAATATCTAGCACAGATACGCAGTATTTT. This translates into CASSSISSTDTQYF. The rearrangement uses TRBV11-2 and TRBJ2-3; D is ambiguous. CDR1 is SGHAT, CDR2 FQNNGV, per germline. The CDR3 is 14 residues long. Trimming pared 4 bases from V and 0 bases from J, leaving 8 bases between.

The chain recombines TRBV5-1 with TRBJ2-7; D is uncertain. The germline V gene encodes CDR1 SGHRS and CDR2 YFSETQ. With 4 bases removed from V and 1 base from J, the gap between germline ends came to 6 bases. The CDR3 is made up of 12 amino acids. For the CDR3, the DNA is TGCGCCAGCAGCCCTGTATCCTACGAGCAGTACTTC. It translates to CASSPVSYEQYF.

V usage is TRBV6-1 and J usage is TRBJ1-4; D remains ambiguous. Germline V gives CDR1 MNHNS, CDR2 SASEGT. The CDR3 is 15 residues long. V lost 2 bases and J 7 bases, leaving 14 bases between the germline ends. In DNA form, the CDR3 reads TGTGCCAGCAGTGAAATCATGGATTTCTCTGAAAAACTGTTTTTT. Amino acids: CASSEIMDFSEKLFF.

This CDR3 is CASSTRQGVRYEQYF. The CDR3, as DNA: TGTGCCAGCAGCACCCGACAGGGGGTCCGGTACGAGCAGTACTTC. The rearrangement joins TRBV7-9 to TRBJ2-7; 9 bases are shared with TRBD1. The CDR3 is 15 amino acids. Trimming removed 5 bases from V and 4 bases from J; junction bases left unmatched: 9. Germline V gene data show CDR1 as SEHNR and CDR2 as FQNEAQ (reference sequence).

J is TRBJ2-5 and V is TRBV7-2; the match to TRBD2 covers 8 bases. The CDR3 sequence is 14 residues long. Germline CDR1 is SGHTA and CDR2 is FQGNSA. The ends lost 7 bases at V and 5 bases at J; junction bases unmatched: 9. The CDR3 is CASTTGGIRETQYF. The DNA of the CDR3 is TGTGCCAGCACCACGGGGGGGATTAGGGAGACCCAGTACTTC. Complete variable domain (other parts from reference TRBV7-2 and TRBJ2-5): GAGVSQSPSNKVTEKGKDVELRCDPISGHTALYWYRQSLGQGLEFLIYFQGNSAPDKSGLPSDRFSAERTGGSVSTLTIQRTQQEDSAVYLCASTTGGIRETQYFGPGTRLLVL.

The CDR3 DNA follows: TGCGCCAGCAGGCCCGGGACAGAATCCAATCAGCCCCAGCATTTT. Amino acids: CASRPGTESNQPQHF. The chain has TRBV5-1 and TRBJ1-5; 7 bases align to TRBD1. The germline CDR1 and CDR2 sequences are SGHRS and YFSETQ. The CDR3 has 15 residues. J gave up 3 bases and V 5 bases, and 8 bases lay outside the gene matches.

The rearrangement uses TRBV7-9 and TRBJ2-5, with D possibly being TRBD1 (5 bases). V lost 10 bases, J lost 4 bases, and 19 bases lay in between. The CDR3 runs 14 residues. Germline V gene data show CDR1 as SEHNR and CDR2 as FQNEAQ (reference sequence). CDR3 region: CATDDSYARETQYF. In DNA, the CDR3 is TGTGCCACCGACGACAGCTACGCGCGAGAGACCCAGTACTTC.

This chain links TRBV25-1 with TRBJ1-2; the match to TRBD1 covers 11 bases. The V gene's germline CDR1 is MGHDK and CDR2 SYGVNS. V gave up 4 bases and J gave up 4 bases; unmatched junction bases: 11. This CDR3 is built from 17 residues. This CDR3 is CASSAGQGARAGYGYTF. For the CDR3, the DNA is TGTGCCAGCAGTGCCGGACAGGGGGCGCGGGCCGGCTATGGCTACACCTTC.

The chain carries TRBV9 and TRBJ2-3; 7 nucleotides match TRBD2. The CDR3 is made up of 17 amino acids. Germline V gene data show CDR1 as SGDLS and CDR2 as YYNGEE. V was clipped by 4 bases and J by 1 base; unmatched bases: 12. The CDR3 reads CASSSPMGGEGTDTQYF. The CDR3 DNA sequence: TGTGCCAGCAGCTCGCCAATGGGGGGGGAAGGCACAGATACGCAGTATTTT.

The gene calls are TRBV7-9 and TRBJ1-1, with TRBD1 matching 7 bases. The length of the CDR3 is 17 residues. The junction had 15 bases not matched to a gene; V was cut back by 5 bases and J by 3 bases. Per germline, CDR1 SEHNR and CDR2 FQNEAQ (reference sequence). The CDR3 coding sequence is TGTGCCAGCAGCCCAAGACAGGGTTTCCTGGGAGACACTGAAGCTTTCTTT. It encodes CASSPRQGFLGDTEAFF.

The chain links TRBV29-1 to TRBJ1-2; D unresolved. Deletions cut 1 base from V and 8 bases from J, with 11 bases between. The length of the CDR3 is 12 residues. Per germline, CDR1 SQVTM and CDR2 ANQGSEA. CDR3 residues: CSVEGARPGYTF. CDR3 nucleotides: TGCAGCGTTGAAGGGGCGCGGCCGGGCTACACCTTC.

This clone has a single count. Here the CDR3 DNA reads TGTGCCAGCAGTCCGGGGACAGGGGTTAACGAGCAGTACTTC. This translates into CASSPGTGVNEQYF. J is TRBJ2-7 and V is TRBV6-5; 10 bases agree with TRBD1. The CDR3 spans 14 residues. V lost 5 bases, J lost 5 bases, and 6 bases stayed unmatched. Germline CDR1 and CDR2: MNHEY and SVGAGI.

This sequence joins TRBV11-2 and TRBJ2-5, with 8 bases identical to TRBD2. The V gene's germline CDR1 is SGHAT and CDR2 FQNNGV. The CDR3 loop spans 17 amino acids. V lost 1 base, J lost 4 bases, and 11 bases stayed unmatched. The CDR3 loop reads CASSLGRAGLVSETQYF. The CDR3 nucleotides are TGTGCCAGCAGCTTAGGGAGGGCGGGACTAGTGTCAGAGACCCAGTACTTC.

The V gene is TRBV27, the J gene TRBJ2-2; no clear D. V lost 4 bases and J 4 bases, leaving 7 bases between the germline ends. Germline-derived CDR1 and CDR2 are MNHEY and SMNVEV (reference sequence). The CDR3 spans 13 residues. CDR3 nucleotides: TGTGCCAGCAGTTCGGAGATCACCGGGGAGCTGTTTTTT. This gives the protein CASSSEITGELFF.

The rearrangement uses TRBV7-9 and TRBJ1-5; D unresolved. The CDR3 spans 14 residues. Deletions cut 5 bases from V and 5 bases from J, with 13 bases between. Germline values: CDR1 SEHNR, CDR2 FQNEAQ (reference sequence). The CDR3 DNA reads TGTGCCAGCAGCCTCAGCTACGGTGATCAGCCCCAGCATTTT. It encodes CASSLSYGDQPQHF.

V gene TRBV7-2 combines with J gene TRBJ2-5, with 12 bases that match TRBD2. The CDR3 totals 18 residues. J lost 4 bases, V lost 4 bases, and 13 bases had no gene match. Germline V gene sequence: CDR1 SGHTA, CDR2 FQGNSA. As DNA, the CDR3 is TGTGCCAGCAGCTCCTCAAATCTAGCGGGAGGGCCCGGAGAGACCCAGTACTTC. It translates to CASSSSNLAGGPGETQYF.

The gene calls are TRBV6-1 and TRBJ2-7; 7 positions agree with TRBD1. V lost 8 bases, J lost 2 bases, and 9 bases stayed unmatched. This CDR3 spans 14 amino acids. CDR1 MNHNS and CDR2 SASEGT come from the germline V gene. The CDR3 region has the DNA TGTGCCAGCCTCTGGACAGGCAACCCCTACGAGCAGTACTTC. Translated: CASLWTGNPYEQYF.

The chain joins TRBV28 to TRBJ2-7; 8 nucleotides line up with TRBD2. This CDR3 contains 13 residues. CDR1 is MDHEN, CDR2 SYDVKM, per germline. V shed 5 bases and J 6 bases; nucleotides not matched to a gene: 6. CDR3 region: CASSPVGGVEQYF. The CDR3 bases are TGTGCCAGCAGTCCGGTCGGGGGGGTCGAGCAGTACTTC.